This T cell receptor (beta chain) came from a study of cytomegalovirus exposure and HLA in healthy donors. Study-wide results and limits: The likely explanation for a cluster of highly shared sequence variants was sequencing artifact.

Use of 60 Vbeta and 13 Jbeta primers characterized the PCR. Clones were sequenced by immunoSEQ multiplex PCR, and TCRdb holds only the in-frame ones, with some missing. The table includes some 120,000 clones, roughly four fifths detected once. As concerns this clone: Its target is unknown.

CDR1 and CDR2 (germline): SNHLY, FYNNEI. CDR3 length: 14 amino acids. V trimming: 4 bases; J trimming: 5 bases; junction bases outside the gene matches: 6. This chain uses TRBV2 with TRBJ1-2; 8 nucleotides agree with TRBD1. The source of this sequence is a woman aged 40 to 49 in good health and CMV-seronegative. The sequencing sample was made of PBMCs. The DNA of the CDR3 is TGTGCCAGCAGTGGGGCAGGGGGCCGATATGGCTACACCTTC. It yields the protein CASSGAGGRYGYTF.